Following are 18 T cell receptor beta chains from one sample sequenced in a study of graft-versus-host responses after intestinal transplantation. Repertoires were generated with immunoSEQ multiplex PCR, while TCRdb's copy carries only in-frame clones and drops some. This table has roughly 110,000 clones, roughly 89% appearing once. These TCRs' antigens remain unknown. Sequencing was performed on unstimulated CD4+ T cells sorted from spleen or lymph node cells, taken before transplant. Receptor source: a human donor who was the organ donor for an intestinal transplant.

The chain employs TRBV7-2 and TRBJ1-1; TRBD1 is a possible D gene (6 bases). The CDR3 contains 16 residues. Germline CDR1 and CDR2: SGHTA and FQGNSA. The V end was cut by 2 bases, the J end by 1 base, with 14 bases between. CDR3 sequence reads: CASSLHSGEGNTEAFF. In DNA form, the CDR3 reads TGTGCCAGCAGCTTACATTCAGGGGAGGGGAACACTGAAGCTTTCTTT.

The V and J genes are TRBV5-1 and TRBJ2-5; D might be TRBD2 (6 bases). The V gene's germline CDR1 is SGHRS and CDR2 YFSETQ. This CDR3 has 13 residues. Trimming took off 0 bases at V and 4 bases at J, with 7 bases between the two ends. CDR3 bases: TGCGCCAGCAGCTTGGCGGAGGGAGAGACCCAGTACTTC. It translates to CASSLAEGETQYF.

This sequence joins TRBV5-5 and TRBJ1-2; a possible D gene is TRBD1 (6 bases). Germline V gene data show CDR1 as SGHKS and CDR2 as YYEKEE (reference sequence). The CDR3 covers 15 residues. V gave up 3 bases and J gave up 4 bases, with 16 bases separating them. CDR3 in amino acids: CASSSLGGQAYGYTF. The CDR3 bases are TGTGCCAGCAGCTCACTCGGGGGGCAAGCCTATGGCTACACCTTC.

The chain carries TRBV28 and TRBJ2-3; D remains ambiguous. Germline CDR1 is MDHEN and CDR2 is SYDVKM. V was cut by 4 bases and J by 7 bases, with 9 bases left in between. The CDR3 loop spans 12 amino acids. CDR3 bases: TGTGCCAGCAGTTCCGACACCTATACGCAGTATTTT. It specifies CASSSDTYTQYF.

This chain joins TRBV6-4 and TRBJ2-3, with TRBD1 identical over 10 bases. CDR3 length: 15 residues. After removal of 0 bases from V and 4 bases from J, the junction contained 1 base not matched to a gene. The germline CDR1 and CDR2 sequences are MRHNA and SNTAGT. This CDR3 reads CASSDSGTGADTQYF. In nucleotides, the CDR3 is TGTGCCAGCAGTGACTCGGGGACAGGGGCAGATACGCAGTATTTT.

The V and J genes are TRBV30 and TRBJ2-3; TRBD2 matches 7 bases. Germline V CDR1 and CDR2: GTSNPN, SVGIG (reference sequence). The V gene end was trimmed by 0 bases and the J gene end by 5 bases; junction bases not matched to a gene: 5. CDR3 length equals 14 residues. The CDR3: CAWSVGGSGDTQYF. The CDR3 DNA reads TGTGCCTGGAGTGTAGGCGGGAGTGGAGATACGCAGTATTTT. Filled out from reference TRBV30 and TRBJ2-3, the complete variable domain reads SQTIHQWPATLVQPVGSPLSLECTVEGTSNPNLYWYRQAAGRGLQLLFYSVGIGQISSEVPQNLSASRPQDRQFILSSKKLLLSDSGFYLCAWSVGGSGDTQYFGPGTRLTVL.

The chain is built from TRBV5-4 and TRBJ2-7, with D possibly matching TRBD2 (5 bases). The CDR3 extends over 15 amino acids. CDR1 and CDR2 (germline): SGHNT, YYREEE (reference sequence). V dropped 4 bases and J dropped 3 bases, with 17 bases sitting between them. CDR3 coding DNA: TGTGCCAGCAGCAACCCCCTGGTCGGGGTCTACGAGCAGTACTTC. Translating it yields CASSNPLVGVYEQYF.

The chain carries TRBV18 and TRBJ2-3; D perhaps matches TRBD2 (6 bases). Germline CDR1 KGHSH, CDR2 LQKENI. The V gene lost 0 bases and the J gene lost 1 base, with 11 bases spanning the gap. The CDR3 length is 16 residues. CDR3 nucleotide sequence: TGTGCCAGCTCACCACCACGGGGAGGAGGCACAGATACGCAGTATTTT. It translates to CASSPPRGGGTDTQYF.

This clone has just a few counts. This chain connects TRBV6-1 to TRBJ1-5; the D is unclear. V was cut by 6 bases and J by 6 bases, with 6 bases left in between. The CDR3 is 11 amino acids. From germline, CDR1 is MNHNS and CDR2 SASEGT. CDR3 DNA: TGTGCCAGCAGCGTGGGTCAGCCCCAGCATTTT. This codes for CASSVGQPQHF.

The chain carries TRBV19 and TRBJ2-7; D possibly corresponds to TRBD2 (6 bases). This CDR3 spans 14 amino acids. Trimming shortened V by 5 bases and J by 4 bases, and 15 bases separated the two germline ends. Germline CDR1 is LNHDA and CDR2 is SQIVND (reference sequence). The CDR3 spells CASSSGTGSYEQYF. The CDR3 DNA reads as TGTGCCAGTAGTTCCGGGACTGGGAGTTACGAGCAGTACTTC.

This rearrangement joins TRBV19 to TRBJ1-4; TRBD1 matches at 10 bases. Trimming removed 6 bases from V and 6 bases from J; junction bases left unmatched: 7. The CDR3 runs 15 residues. Germline V gene data show CDR1 as LNHDA and CDR2 as SQIVND (reference sequence). CDR3 in amino acids: CASRQYGTGDEKLFF. CDR3 nucleotide sequence: TGTGCCAGTAGGCAATACGGGACAGGGGATGAAAAACTGTTTTTT.

The chain recombines TRBV6-5 with TRBJ1-1, with D possibly TRBD1 on 6 matching bases. This CDR3 has 14 amino acids. V dropped 6 bases and J dropped 4 bases, with 15 bases sitting between them. Per the germline V gene, CDR1 is MNHEY and CDR2 is SVGAGI. In DNA form, the CDR3 reads TGTGCCAGCAGCGAGGGGGTGGGTATCACTGAAGCTTTCTTT. Its protein is CASSEGVGITEAFF.

This chain joins TRBV6-6 and TRBJ1-3, with 7 positions matching TRBD1. Losses at the gene ends were 1 base for V and 2 bases for J; bases not matched to a gene: 5. The CDR3 is made up of 16 amino acids. The germline V gene has CDR1 MNHNY and CDR2 SVGAGI (reference sequence). CDR3 protein: CASSYFGTVAGNTIYF. DNA for the CDR3: TGTGCCAGCAGTTACTTTGGGACAGTTGCTGGAAACACCATATATTTT.

In DNA, the CDR3 is TGTGCCAGCAAGGTATTTGGGGCCGGGGTTCAAGAGACCCAGTACTTC. This gives the protein CASKVFGAGVQETQYF. The V call is TRBV27, the J call TRBJ2-5; D might be TRBD1 or TRBD2, each matching 5 bases. Germline CDR1 is MNHEY and CDR2 is SMNVEV (reference sequence). V lost 7 bases, J lost 2 bases, and 20 bases lay in between. The CDR3 sequence is 16 residues long.

The V gene is TRBV29-1, the J gene TRBJ1-1; a weak D match, TRBD1 (6 bases). V dropped 6 bases and J dropped 5 bases, with 16 bases sitting between them. Germline CDR1 reads SQVTM; CDR2 reads ANQGSEA. The CDR3 contains 13 residues. CDR3 amino acids: CSVARGGRTEAFF. The CDR3 DNA follows: TGCAGCGTCGCCCGGGGGGGGCGAACTGAAGCTTTCTTT.

The chain employs TRBV7-2 and TRBJ2-7; D remains unclear. The CDR3 totals 18 residues. The germline V and J ends were trimmed by 4 bases and 2 bases, with 24 bases remaining between them. Looked up from germline, CDR1 is SGHTA and CDR2 is FQGNSA. In nucleotides, the CDR3 is TGTGCCAGCAGCTCCCGCCCGCCAGGTATCGGTGGAGCCTACGAGCAGTACTTC. Protein sequence: CASSSRPPGIGGAYEQYF.

The rearrangement joins TRBV4-2 to TRBJ2-3; D remains unclear. There are 15 residues in the CDR3. Germline loops: CDR1 LGHNA, CDR2 YNFKEQ. V lost 1 base and J 3 bases, leaving 11 bases between the germline ends. CDR3 sequence: CASSQGFDSTDTQYF. As DNA, the CDR3 is TGTGCCAGCAGCCAAGGTTTCGACTCAACAGATACGCAGTATTTT.

The chain has TRBV14 and TRBJ2-3, with 8 positions matching TRBD2. V gave up 1 base and J gave up 4 bases; unmatched junction bases: 7. CDR1 and CDR2 (germline): SGHDN, FVKESK. CDR3 length equals 16 residues. The CDR3 here is CASSQVHGLAADTQYF. DNA for the CDR3: TGTGCCAGCAGCCAAGTCCATGGACTAGCCGCAGATACGCAGTATTTT.